Here is one TCR beta chain with its context. The antigen remains undetermined. An end of the junction does not agree with germline; a read error may underlie this. The CDR3 totals 14 residues. The germline gives CDR1 MGHRA, CDR2 YSYEKL. It was into CD45RA+ naive and CD45RA-negative memory subsets that the CD4+ cells were split. These data belong to a study of shared clonotypes between healthy human individuals. Study-level findings and limits: Clonotypes which were not shared had lower generation probabilities than clonotypes that all four donors shared.

About 200 ng DNA, tens of thousands of T cell genomes, went into each sorted-subset replicate PCR. Produced via immunoSEQ multiplex PCR; TCRdb's table is partial and in-frame only. The sample lists 1,500,000 or so clones; approximately 97% were seen once. The sample comprised naive CD4+ T cells sorted from blood. Subset noted: CD45RA+ positively selected. V usage is TRBV4-1 and J usage is TRBJ2-3; no clear D gene. The sequence was collected from a man aged 30-40 years in good health. CDR3 coding DNA: TGCGCCAGCAGCCAAGACTCCGCAAGGGATATGCAGTATTTT. The encoded protein is CASSQDSARDMQYF.